This is a list of T cell receptor beta chains from one sample in a study of blood T cell repertoires in COVID-19. Here immunoSEQ multiplex PCR was the method, and the copy in TCRdb shows in-frame clones only, minus some. The table has approximately 65,000 clones, approximately 86% seen once. The sample was peripheral blood. Source of these receptors: a man aged 40-49 years with acute or convalescent COVID-19. Both conserved end residues are part of each CDR3. The D gene is left open where the match is weak. Clone size is shown for a subset of rows, as once, few, many or a class of expanded clone.

V: TRBV7-8; D: TRBD1; J: TRBJ2-7; size: -; DNA: TGTGCCAGCAGCCCGACGTTGATACAGGGGATCACCTACGAGCAGTACTTC; CDR3: CASSPTLIQGITYEQYF
V: TRBV3-1/TRBV3-2; D: -; J: TRBJ2-5; size: -; DNA: TGTGCCAGCAGCCAAGTGGGCGGACAGAAAGAGACCCAGTACTTC; CDR3: CASSQVGGQKETQYF
V: TRBV6-6; D: TRBD2; J: TRBJ2-7; size: medium-sized; DNA: TGTGCCAGTCAAGAGCTCGGGACTAGCGGTACCTACGAGCAGTACTTC; CDR3: CASQELGTSGTYEQYF
V: TRBV11-3; D: -; J: TRBJ2-5; size: -; DNA: TGTGCCAGCAGCCCCGGAGAGACCCAGTACTTC; CDR3: CASSPGETQYF
V: TRBV27; D: -; J: TRBJ1-4; size: -; DNA: TGTGCCAGCAGTTTATCGTGGGGGGAAGGTAATGAAAAACTGTTTTTT; CDR3: CASSLSWGEGNEKLFF
V: TRBV20-1; D: -; J: TRBJ2-1; size: -; DNA: TGCAGTGCTTACAGTCATGAGCAGTTCTTC; CDR3: CSAYSHEQFF
V: TRBV24-1; D: -; J: TRBJ1-3; size: -; DNA: TGTGCCACCAGTTCCGGTTTTGGGGCGTCTGGAAACACCATATATTTT; CDR3: CATSSGFGASGNTIYF
V: TRBV6-5; D: -; J: TRBJ1-4; size: -; DNA: TGTGCCAGCCGTCCCGGGGCTAATGAAAAACTGTTTTTT; CDR3: CASRPGANEKLFF
V: TRBV4-1; D: TRBD1; J: TRBJ1-1; size: -; DNA: TGCGCCAGCAGCCACCCCACAGGGGGAACTGAAGCTTTCTTT; CDR3: CASSHPTGGTEAFF
V: TRBV19; D: -; J: TRBJ1-1; size: -; DNA: TGTGCCAGTGGGACCGGGACACAGGCGAACACTGAAGCTTTCTTT; CDR3: CASGTGTQANTEAFF
V: TRBV6-5; D: -; J: TRBJ1-1; size: -; DNA: TGTGCCAGCCTAGAGAACACTGAAGCTTTCTTT; CDR3: CASLENTEAFF
V: TRBV5-5; D: -; J: TRBJ1-2; size: -; DNA: TGTGCCAGCAGCTTGGACAGGGAATACTATGGCTACACCTTC; CDR3: CASSLDREYYGYTF
V: TRBV3-1/TRBV3-2; D: TRBD1; J: TRBJ2-7; size: -; DNA: TGTGCCAGCAGCCCGCAGGGGGCCTCCTACGAGCAGTACTTC; CDR3: CASSPQGASYEQYF
V: TRBV11-3; D: TRBD1; J: TRBJ1-6; size: -; DNA: TGTGCCAGCAGCCGTTCGACAGGGGGAGGTTACTCACCCCTCCACTTT; CDR3: CASSRSTGGGYSPLHF
V: TRBV3-1/TRBV3-2; D: TRBD1; J: TRBJ1-1; size: once; DNA: TGTGCCAGCAGCCCTACAGGGGGCTTGGCTGAAGCTTTCTTT; CDR3: CASSPTGGLAEAFF
V: TRBV28; D: -; J: TRBJ1-1; size: few; DNA: TGTGCCAGCCCGCCCGCCTATGGCAGGGTGAACACTGAAGCTTTCTTT; CDR3: CASPPAYGRVNTEAFF
V: TRBV27; D: -; J: TRBJ2-1; size: -; DNA: TGTGCCAGCAGTGTAGAATACTCACCAGGGAACCCCTACAATGAGCAGTTCTTC; CDR3: CASSVEYSPGNPYNEQFF
V: TRBV5-1; D: -; J: TRBJ1-3; size: -; DNA: TGCGCCAGCAGCCCCGGGGGGAATGGAAACACCATATATTTT; CDR3: CASSPGGNGNTIYF
V: TRBV6-5; D: TRBD1; J: TRBJ2-7; size: -; DNA: TGTGCCAGCAGTCACGGACAGGGGGTGGGCGAGCAGTACTTC; CDR3: CASSHGQGVGEQYF
V: TRBV5-4; D: -; J: TRBJ2-3; size: -; DNA: TGTGCCAGCAGCTTAACCCGGGGAATGGCGGGGGATACGCAGTATTTT; CDR3: CASSLTRGMAGDTQYF
V: TRBV30; D: -; J: TRBJ1-2; size: -; DNA: TGTGCCTGGACAGGTGGGGAGTATAACTATGGCTACACCTTC; CDR3: CAWTGGEYNYGYTF
V: TRBV5-1; D: -; J: TRBJ1-1; size: -; DNA: TGCGCCAGCAGGACTCAGCAGGGTATTGGCACTGAAGCTTTCTTT; CDR3: CASRTQQGIGTEAFF
V: TRBV24-1; D: -; J: TRBJ1-5; size: -; DNA: TGTGCCACCAGTGACTCCGGACAGTCTTGGCATTTT; CDR3: CATSDSGQSWHF
V: TRBV5-8; D: -; J: TRBJ2-7; size: -; DNA: TGTGCCAGCAGCTTGGTGTACTACGAGCAGTACTTC; CDR3: CASSLVYYEQYF
V: TRBV9; D: -; J: TRBJ1-1; size: -; DNA: TGTGCCAGCAGCACGAGACCGGGGAACACTGAAGCTTTCTTT; CDR3: CASSTRPGNTEAFF
V: TRBV6-5; D: TRBD1; J: TRBJ2-2; size: once; DNA: TGTGCCAGCGCCCATGGACAGGGAAACACCGGGGAGCTGTTTTTT; CDR3: CASAHGQGNTGELFF
V: TRBV11-2; D: -; J: TRBJ2-1; size: -; DNA: TGTGCCAGCAGCTCATCCCATTTCTCGGGGTTCTACAATGAGCAGTTCTTC; CDR3: CASSSSHFSGFYNEQFF
V: TRBV11-2; D: TRBD1; J: TRBJ1-2; size: -; DNA: TGTGCCAGCAGCGTGGACAGGGTGAGGGCCATCTTC; CDR3: CASSVDRVRAIF
V: TRBV21-1; D: -; J: TRBJ1-2; size: -; DNA: TGTGCCAGCAGCTTCCGGACAGGGGGATGCTATGGCTACACCTTC; CDR3: CASSFRTGGCYGYTF
V: TRBV4-2; D: TRBD2; J: TRBJ2-7; size: few; DNA: TGTGCCAGCAGCCAAGACGGGGGCGGGGGGCCTTTCTCCTACGAGCAGTACTTC; CDR3: CASSQDGGGGPFSYEQYF
V: TRBV7-2; D: -; J: TRBJ1-2; size: -; DNA: TGTGCCAGCAGCTTGGCAGGTATGGATTCAGGCTACACCTTC; CDR3: CASSLAGMDSGYTF
V: TRBV14; D: -; J: TRBJ2-6; size: once; DNA: TGTGCCAGCAGCCCGGGACTGCGACTCTCTGGGGCCAACGTCCTGACTTTC; CDR3: CASSPGLRLSGANVLTF
V: TRBV7-2; D: TRBD1; J: TRBJ1-2; size: -; DNA: TGTGCCAGCAGCCCTACAGGGGGTAATGGCTACACCTTC; CDR3: CASSPTGGNGYTF
V: TRBV27; D: TRBD1; J: TRBJ2-1; size: -; DNA: TGTGCCAGCAGTTTGTGGACAGGGGGCAGGAATGAGCAGTTCTTC; CDR3: CASSLWTGGRNEQFF
V: TRBV28; D: -; J: TRBJ1-5; size: -; DNA: TGTGCCAGCAGTCAACACGGGACATTTAGCAATCAGCCCCAGCATTTT; CDR3: CASSQHGTFSNQPQHF
V: TRBV7-8; D: TRBD2; J: TRBJ2-7; size: -; DNA: TGTGCCAGCAGCCGAGCGGGGCCTACCTACGAGCAGTACTTC; CDR3: CASSRAGPTYEQYF
V: TRBV18; D: TRBD2; J: TRBJ2-2; size: -; DNA: TGTGCCAGCTCACCAGACCGCGGGAGCACCGGGGAGCTGTTTTTT; CDR3: CASSPDRGSTGELFF
V: TRBV30; D: -; J: TRBJ1-1; size: few; DNA: TGTGCCTGGAGTGTAATGGGCCGTTTAACTGAAGCTTTCTTT; CDR3: CAWSVMGRLTEAFF
V: TRBV27; D: -; J: TRBJ2-3; size: -; DNA: TGTGCCAGCAGACCGGGACAAGTTCAGGATACGCAGTATTTT; CDR3: CASRPGQVQDTQYF
V: TRBV29-1; D: TRBD1; J: TRBJ1-5; size: -; DNA: TGCAGCGTTGAAGGAAGAGACAGGGGCAATCAGCCCCAGCATTTT; CDR3: CSVEGRDRGNQPQHF
V: TRBV4-1; D: TRBD1; J: TRBJ2-5; size: -; DNA: TGCGCCAGCAGCCGAGTGACAGGGGGTTTAAGCCAAGAGACCCAGTACTTC; CDR3: CASSRVTGGLSQETQYF
V: TRBV2; D: -; J: TRBJ1-2; size: -; DNA: TGTGCCAGCAGGTCTGAAGGGGTCGGCTATGGCTACACCTTC; CDR3: CASRSEGVGYGYTF
V: TRBV19; D: TRBD2; J: TRBJ2-6; size: -; DNA: TGTGCCAGTAGTATTAAAGGGAGGGCCGGGGCCAACGTCCTGACTTTC; CDR3: CASSIKGRAGANVLTF
V: TRBV19; D: -; J: TRBJ1-1; size: -; DNA: TGTGCCAGTAGTCTTTACACTGAAGCTTTCTTT; CDR3: CASSLYTEAFF
V: TRBV4-1; D: TRBD1; J: TRBJ1-1; size: -; DNA: TGCGCCAGCAGCCACGGACAGGGAACGAACACTGAAGCTTTCTTT; CDR3: CASSHGQGTNTEAFF
V: TRBV30; D: TRBD1; J: TRBJ1-1; size: -; DNA: TGTGCCTCGGCTACAGGGGGGAGCCTAGCTTTCTTT; CDR3: CASATGGSLAFF
V: TRBV19; D: TRBD1; J: TRBJ1-4; size: -; DNA: TGTGCCAGTAGCGCGCAAACCGGGACAGTGAATGAAAAACTGTTTTTT; CDR3: CASSAQTGTVNEKLFF
V: TRBV7-9; D: -; J: TRBJ1-4; size: -; DNA: TGTGCCAGCAGCTTAGGAGGTGAAAAACTGTTTTTT; CDR3: CASSLGGEKLFF
V: TRBV5-6; D: TRBD1; J: TRBJ2-1; size: -; DNA: TGTGCCAGCAGTTGGTGGATTGGGACAGGGGACAATGAGCAGTTCTTC; CDR3: CASSWWIGTGDNEQFF
V: TRBV11-3; D: TRBD2; J: TRBJ2-7; size: -; DNA: TGTGCCAGCAGCTTAGTAGCGGGGGGCACCTACGAGCAGTACTTC; CDR3: CASSLVAGGTYEQYF
V: TRBV5-8; D: TRBD2; J: TRBJ2-1; size: -; DNA: TGTGCCAGCAGCCCCCCGGGGGGGGGAGAACCTTTCTTC; CDR3: CASSPPGGGEPFF
V: TRBV24-1; D: -; J: TRBJ2-5; size: few; DNA: TGTGCCACCAGTGATGTACGTACAGGGATTCAAGAGACCCAGTACTTC; CDR3: CATSDVRTGIQETQYF
V: TRBV30; D: -; J: TRBJ2-2; size: -; DNA: TGTGCCTGGAGCGCACGAGAGGCCGGGGAGCTGTTTTTT; CDR3: CAWSAREAGELFF
V: TRBV6-4; D: TRBD1; J: TRBJ2-1; size: -; DNA: TGTGCCAGCAGTCCATTCGGACAGGGGATTTACAATGAGCAGTTCTTC; CDR3: CASSPFGQGIYNEQFF
V: TRBV21-1; D: -; J: TRBJ2-2; size: -; DNA: TGTGCCAGCAGCTTCCAACCCCCGGGACTAGCGGGGGTTGCTTGGGTAACCGGGGAGCTGTTTTTT; CDR3: CASSFQPPGLAGVAWVTGELFF
V: TRBV11-3; D: -; J: TRBJ1-4; size: -; DNA: TGTGCCAGCAGCTACCCTACACCGTCGGGTGAAAAACTGTTTTTT; CDR3: CASSYPTPSGEKLFF
V: TRBV5-1; D: TRBD1; J: TRBJ2-7; size: -; DNA: TGCGCCAGCAGCTTGGTGGACAGGGGTTACGAGCAGTACTTC; CDR3: CASSLVDRGYEQYF